This passage covers 2 T cell receptor beta chains from one sample sequenced in a study of shared clonotypes between healthy human individuals. Using immunoSEQ multiplex PCR, the repertoire was profiled, and TCRdb retains in-frame clones only, with some absent. Of roughly 2 million clones listed, about 95% were seen once; the top ten hold more than 0.95%. Terminally differentiated effector memory CD45RA+ cells were excluded from the naive CD8 cells, which were CD45RO-negative and positively selected for CCR7. Sequencing was performed on naive CD8+ T cells sorted from blood. These TCRs come from a young man in good health.

The gene calls are TRBV5-1 and TRBJ2-3; no definite D call. The CDR3 has 15 amino acids. Trimming shortened V by 1 base and J by 0 bases, and 9 bases separated the two germline ends. Germline lookup yields CDR1 SGHRS and CDR2 YFSETQ. Here the CDR3 DNA reads TGCGCCAGCAGCTTGTTTGGGTATAGCACAGATACGCAGTATTTT. Residues: CASSLFGYSTDTQYF.

The V and J genes are TRBV9 and TRBJ1-1; perhaps TRBD1 as D (6 bases). CDR1 SGDLS and CDR2 YYNGEE come from the germline V gene. V was shortened by 0 bases and J by 5 bases, with 11 bases between the two germline ends. This CDR3 is 14 amino acids long. CDR3: CASSVGVGGTEAFF. CDR3 bases: TGTGCCAGCAGCGTAGGAGTAGGGGGTACTGAAGCTTTCTTT.